The rows below give T cell receptor beta chains drawn from one sample of a study of technical replicates of blood from a handful of donors. TCRdb's copy holds only in-frame clones and misses some; the assay was immunoSEQ multiplex PCR. This table has tens of thousands of clones, about 92% appearing once. Input material: T cells isolated from PBMCs. These receptors originate from a human donor in good health. Both conserved end residues are trimmed from each CDR3.

v_gene,j_gene,CDR3aa
TRBV6-4,TRBJ1-1,ASREDRDTEAF
TRBV23-1,TRBJ2-1,ASTQEAGGGDEQF
TRBV5-1,TRBJ2-5,ASSDRVRETQY
TRBV19,TRBJ2-7,ASSARRTGSYEQY
TRBV6-5,TRBJ2-7,ASGGGTTYEQY
TRBV5-1,TRBJ2-1,ASSLDTGTLNEQF
TRBV11-3,TRBJ2-1,ASSLVAAGEQF
TRBV28,TRBJ2-7,ASSRNEQY
TRBV7-9,TRBJ1-2,ASSLRQLNYGYT
TRBV18,TRBJ1-1,ASSPSGMNLGTEAF
TRBV6-5,TRBJ1-1,ASSYSNRAEAF
TRBV7-8,TRBJ1-1,ASSPRDRGLTEAF
TRBV7-9,TRBJ1-1,ASSSQGDEAF
TRBV28,TRBJ1-2,ASRNLGPQGGYT
TRBV5-8,TRBJ1-1,ASSLEVGRTEAF
TRBV19,TRBJ1-5,ASSISVSNQPQH
TRBV11-1,TRBJ2-7,ASSRTGIEQY